The 13 T cell receptor beta chains presented below share a single source sample, sequenced in a study of lymphopenia after photon versus proton radiotherapy. The data were produced by immunoSEQ multiplex PCR, yet TCRdb's version contains in-frame clones alone and is incomplete. In the table there are tens of thousands of clones, roughly 88% of which are singletons. The sequencing here drew on peripheral blood, taken from a patient treated with photon-based radiotherapy. These receptors all stem from a woman between 65 and 79 years old with pancreatic cancer.

This clone occurred once. V usage is TRBV14 and J usage is TRBJ2-7; D ambiguous. Trimming took 6 bases from V and 0 from J, leaving 9 bases between them. This CDR3 region has 13 residues. Germline CDR1 is SGHDN and CDR2 is FVKESK. The CDR3 reads CASSAVSSYEQYF. The CDR3 DNA reads as TGTGCCAGCAGTGCAGTGAGCTCCTACGAGCAGTACTTC.

V usage is TRBV10-3 and J usage is TRBJ2-1; TRBD2 might be the D (6 bases). The CDR3 contains 11 residues. The V gene lost 10 bases and the J gene lost 5 bases, with 9 bases spanning the gap. Per the germline V gene, CDR1 is ENHRY and CDR2 is SYGVKD. The DNA for the CDR3 is TGTGCCACCCAGCGGGACAATGAGCAGTTCTTC. Translating it yields CATQRDNEQFF.

The genes are TRBV18 and TRBJ2-3; 8 nucleotides match TRBD2. V lost 5 bases and J lost 0; bases outside the gene matches: 7. The CDR3 extends over 16 amino acids. The V gene's germline CDR1 is KGHSH and CDR2 LQKENI. The CDR3 DNA sequence: TGTGCCAGCTCAACAACTAGCGGAACGAGCACAGATACGCAGTATTTT. This encodes CASSTTSGTSTDTQYF.

The V gene is TRBV30, the J gene TRBJ2-1; 14 bases are shared with TRBD2. CDR1 and CDR2 from the germline V gene are GTSNPN and SVGIG (reference sequence). V gave up 3 bases and J gave up 3 bases; unmatched junction bases: 10. The CDR3 has 18 residues. The CDR3 coding sequence is TGTGCCTGGAGCACGGGACTAGCGGGAGACCCGAACTACAATGAGCAGTTCTTC. Its translation is CAWSTGLAGDPNYNEQFF. The complete variable domain, with remaining parts taken from reference TRBV30 and TRBJ2-1, reads SQTIHQWPATLVQPVGSPLSLECTVEGTSNPNLYWYRQAAGRGLQLLFYSVGIGQISSEVPQNLSASRPQDRQFILSSKKLLLSDSGFYLCAWSTGLAGDPNYNEQFFGPGTRLTVL.

The V gene is TRBV25-1, the J gene TRBJ2-1, with D possibly being TRBD1 (6 bases). Germline V gene lookup returns CDR1 MGHDK and CDR2 SYGVNS. Trimming cost V 4 bases and J 4 bases, with 23 bases left between them. This CDR3 comprises 18 residues. This chain's CDR3 is CASSVPPLQGPRYNEQFF. In DNA form, the CDR3 reads TGTGCCAGCAGTGTTCCACCCCTGCAGGGGCCCAGGTACAATGAGCAGTTCTTC.

The rearrangement links TRBV18 to TRBJ1-2; the match to TRBD1 covers 8 bases. Germline lookup yields CDR1 KGHSH and CDR2 LQKENI. CDR3 size: 17 residues. V lost 3 bases and J lost 4; bases outside the gene matches: 13. The CDR3 DNA reads TGTGCCAGCTCACCCAACAGGGGGAGGGCCAGGGGCTATGGCTACACCTTC. Translating gives CASSPNRGRARGYGYTF.

The V call is TRBV28, the J call TRBJ2-7; no definite D call. Per the germline V gene, CDR1 is MDHEN and CDR2 is SYDVKM. V lost 5 bases and J 2 bases, leaving 13 bases between the germline ends. The CDR3 is made up of 14 amino acids. This chain's CDR3 is CASSPWTETYEQYF. The DNA of the CDR3 is TGTGCCAGCAGTCCCTGGACGGAAACCTACGAGCAGTACTTC.

This clone has a single count. The chain joins TRBV10-3 to TRBJ2-1, with 8 bases lining up with TRBD1. The CDR3 spans 13 residues. V gave up 4 bases and J gave up 7 bases; unmatched junction bases: 3. Germline-derived CDR1 and CDR2 are ENHRY and SYGVKD. CDR3 region: CAISGQGQNEQFF. The CDR3 DNA is TGTGCCATCAGTGGACAGGGGCAAAATGAGCAGTTCTTC.

This chain uses TRBV19 with TRBJ2-3, with D possibly matching TRBD1 (5 bases). The CDR3 covers 17 residues. Germline lookup yields CDR1 LNHDA and CDR2 SQIVND (reference sequence). The V and J ends lost 3 bases and 2 bases respectively, with 18 bases between them. The CDR3 DNA reads as TGTGCCAGTAGTATCTCTGGCAAACTTGGGGCCACAGATACGCAGTATTTT. Translation gives CASSISGKLGATDTQYF.

The V gene is TRBV4-2, the J gene TRBJ1-1; weak D call: TRBD1 (6 bases). Germline-derived CDR1 and CDR2 are LGHNA and YNFKEQ. Between the trimmed V and J ends, which lost 2 bases and 11 bases, there was a span of 15 bases. The CDR3 length is 13 residues. The CDR3 protein is CASSQTTGQRAFF. CDR3 nucleotides: TGTGCCAGCAGCCAAACTACCGGACAGAGGGCTTTCTTT.

The gene calls are TRBV6-6 and TRBJ2-3; 10 bases align to TRBD2. The CDR3 spans 16 residues. With 4 bases clipped from V and 5 bases from J, the junction kept 9 bases outside the gene matches. Germline CDR1 and CDR2: MNHNY and SVGAGI (reference sequence). The CDR3, as DNA: TGTGCCAGCAGTTCAAAAGCGGGAGGGCCGAGAGATACGCAGTATTTT. This encodes CASSSKAGGPRDTQYF.

J is TRBJ2-1 and V is TRBV4-1; 14 nucleotides line up with TRBD2. The V and J ends lost 0 bases and 15 bases, in that order; junction bases with no gene match: 7. Per germline, CDR1 MGHRA and CDR2 YSYEKL. The CDR3 loop spans 15 amino acids. CDR3 sequence (DNA): TGCGCCAGCAGCCAAGAGGGGGGACTAGCGGGGGTCCGGTTCTTC. This encodes CASSQEGGLAGVRFF.

In its sample, this clone was seen once. The V call is TRBV6-1, the J call TRBJ1-1; no clear D. V shed 6 bases and J shed 3 bases, with 2 bases lying between them. Looked up from germline, CDR1 is MNHNS and CDR2 is SASEGT. The CDR3 is made up of 10 amino acids. The CDR3 sequence: CASRDTEAFF. The CDR3 region has the DNA TGTGCCAGCAGGGACACTGAAGCTTTCTTT.